A selection of T cell receptor beta chains follows, all from one sample in a study of cytomegalovirus exposure and HLA in healthy donors. The table came from immunoSEQ multiplex PCR; TCRdb's copy has only in-frame clones and leaves some out. The data include about 110,000 clones; the top ten clones carry 5.5% to 8%. The sample taken for sequencing was PBMCs. These receptors were taken from a man between 35 and 55 years old in good health and CMV-seropositive. Both conserved end residues are part of each CDR3. The D gene is left open where the match is weak.

V: TRBV7-3; J: TRBJ2-3; D: .; CDR3: CASSLQGISDTQYF; DNA: TGTGCCAGCAGCTTACAGGGAATCTCAGATACGCAGTATTTT
V: TRBV9; J: TRBJ2-1; D: TRBD2; CDR3: CASSVSAGGHSLTYNEQFF; DNA: TGTGCCAGCAGCGTATCAGCGGGAGGCCATTCACTTACCTACAATGAGCAGTTCTTC
V: TRBV30; J: TRBJ2-7; D: .; CDR3: CASRRGKGPSYEQYF; DNA: TGTGCCTCCCGCCGGGGTAAAGGCCCCTCCTACGAGCAGTACTTC
V: TRBV19; J: TRBJ1-2; D: .; CDR3: CASTPGNNYGYTF; DNA: TGTGCCAGTACCCCGGGAAATAACTATGGCTACACCTTC
V: TRBV7-9; J: TRBJ2-3; D: TRBD2; CDR3: CASSFPRTSGRGPPDTQYF; DNA: TGTGCCAGCAGCTTCCCTCGGACTAGCGGGAGGGGTCCCCCAGATACGCAGTATTTT
V: TRBV18; J: TRBJ2-7; D: TRBD2; CDR3: CASSPKAGDINEQYF; DNA: TGTGCCAGCTCACCCAAAGCGGGAGACATCAACGAGCAGTACTTC
V: TRBV6-1; J: TRBJ1-1; D: TRBD1; CDR3: CASRDRGRSNTEAFF; DNA: TGTGCCAGCAGGGACAGGGGGCGGTCGAACACTGAAGCTTTCTTT
V: TRBV27; J: TRBJ2-2; D: TRBD2; CDR3: CASSSRLAGFANTGELFF; DNA: TGTGCCAGCAGTTCTAGACTAGCGGGGTTCGCGAACACCGGGGAGCTGTTTTTT
V: TRBV15; J: TRBJ1-4; D: TRBD1; CDR3: CATSRGTGSNEKLFF; DNA: TGTGCCACCAGCCGAGGGACAGGGTCCAATGAAAAACTGTTTTTT
V: TRBV7-8; J: TRBJ1-3; D: .; CDR3: CASSLSRGFGNTIYF; DNA: TGTGCCAGCAGCTTAAGCAGAGGGTTCGGAAACACCATATATTTT
V: TRBV18; J: TRBJ2-7; D: TRBD1; CDR3: CASSRGDRDYEQYF; DNA: TGTGCCAGCTCACGGGGGGACAGGGACTACGAGCAGTACTTC
V: TRBV10-1; J: TRBJ2-2; D: TRBD2; CDR3: CASSQGGSMTGELFF; DNA: TGCGCCAGCTCTCAGGGCGGGAGTATGACCGGGGAGCTGTTTTTT
V: TRBV5-6; J: TRBJ2-3; D: TRBD2; CDR3: CASSQLAEWDTQYF; DNA: TGTGCCAGCAGCCAACTAGCGGAATGGGATACGCAGTATTTT
V: TRBV6-1; J: TRBJ2-7; D: .; CDR3: CASSGGSGEQYF; DNA: TGTGCCAGCAGTGGTGGTAGCGGTGAGCAGTACTTC
V: TRBV5-1; J: TRBJ2-7; D: TRBD1; CDR3: CASSLTPTGASYEQYF; DNA: TGCGCCAGCAGCTTGACTCCGACAGGGGCGAGCTACGAGCAGTACTTC
V: TRBV27; J: TRBJ2-7; D: TRBD2; CDR3: CASRKPGTSDNEQYF; DNA: TGTGCCAGCAGAAAACCCGGGACTAGCGACAACGAGCAGTACTTC
V: TRBV7-3; J: TRBJ1-1; D: .; CDR3: CATRRDALMNTEAFF; DNA: TGTGCCACAAGGCGGGATGCCCTCATGAACACTGAAGCTTTCTTT
V: TRBV5-8; J: TRBJ2-5; D: TRBD2; CDR3: CASSLTWTSGQETQYF; DNA: TGTGCCAGCAGCTTGACCTGGACTAGCGGCCAAGAGACCCAGTACTTC
V: TRBV9; J: TRBJ2-7; D: .; CDR3: CASSLSGHLIPTYEQYF; DNA: TGTGCCAGCAGCTTATCGGGACACCTCATCCCAACCTACGAGCAGTACTTC
V: TRBV5-1; J: TRBJ1-5; D: .; CDR3: CASSPGPSRPQHF; DNA: TGCGCCAGCAGCCCTGGCCCCTCTCGGCCCCAGCATTTT
V: TRBV6-1; J: TRBJ2-1; D: TRBD2; CDR3: CASSGLLGLAGIHEQFF; DNA: TGTGCCAGCAGTGGATTGTTGGGACTAGCGGGAATCCATGAGCAGTTCTTC
V: TRBV7-9; J: TRBJ2-7; D: .; CDR3: CASSHTMGTSYEQYF; DNA: TGTGCCAGCAGCCACACTATGGGGACATCGTACGAGCAGTACTTC
V: TRBV5-6; J: TRBJ1-3; D: TRBD1; CDR3: CASSLLTGGRDHSGNTIYF; DNA: TGTGCCAGCAGCTTGTTGACAGGGGGCAGGGACCACTCTGGAAACACCATATATTTT
V: TRBV4-1; J: TRBJ2-2; D: TRBD1; CDR3: CASSQDRQGANTGELFF; DNA: TGCGCCAGCAGCCAAGACCGACAGGGGGCTAACACCGGGGAGCTGTTTTTT
V: TRBV11-2; J: TRBJ2-4; D: .; CDR3: CASSSLFTSENIQYF; DNA: TGTGCCAGCAGCTCTCTTTTCACATCCGAAAACATTCAGTACTTC
V: TRBV19; J: TRBJ1-1; D: .; CDR3: CASSTESPNTEAFF; DNA: TGTGCCAGTAGTACAGAATCTCCGAACACTGAAGCTTTCTTT
V: TRBV5-6; J: TRBJ1-1; D: .; CDR3: CASSLAAGEAFF; DNA: TGTGCCAGCAGCTTGGCCGCCGGTGAAGCTTTCTTT
V: TRBV6-4; J: TRBJ2-1; D: TRBD2; CDR3: CASKRESYYNEQFF; DNA: TGTGCCAGCAAGCGGGAGTCATACTACAATGAGCAGTTCTTC
V: TRBV7-3; J: TRBJ1-2; D: TRBD1; CDR3: CASSSRAGTGDPGYTF; DNA: TGTGCCAGCAGCTCCCGGGCCGGGACAGGGGATCCTGGCTACACCTTC
V: TRBV5-6; J: TRBJ2-7; D: TRBD1; CDR3: CASRRRQGYHEQYF; DNA: TGTGCCAGCAGACGTAGACAGGGGTACCACGAGCAGTACTTC
V: TRBV7-2; J: TRBJ2-1; D: TRBD2; CDR3: CASSLGTSVYEQFF; DNA: TGTGCCAGCAGCCTGGGGACTAGCGTCTATGAGCAGTTCTTC
V: TRBV7-9; J: TRBJ2-2; D: TRBD2; CDR3: CASGWASSGGNTGELFF; DNA: TGTGCCAGCGGTTGGGCTTCTAGCGGGGGTAACACCGGGGAGCTGTTTTTT
V: TRBV7-9; J: TRBJ1-5; D: .; CDR3: CASRGDAASNQPQHF; DNA: TGTGCCAGCCGGGGGGACGCGGCGAGCAATCAGCCCCAGCATTTT
V: TRBV27; J: TRBJ2-7; D: TRBD1; CDR3: CASSLTGQVYAYEQYF; DNA: TGTGCCAGCAGTTTAACGGGACAGGTATATGCCTACGAGCAGTACTTC
V: TRBV5-1; J: TRBJ1-4; D: TRBD1; CDR3: CASSPGDRGNFINEKLFF; DNA: TGCGCCAGCAGCCCGGGGGACAGGGGGAACTTCATTAATGAAAAACTGTTTTTT
V: TRBV7-9; J: TRBJ2-7; D: TRBD1; CDR3: CASSHRDRGRSHEQYF; DNA: TGTGCCAGCAGCCACCGGGACAGGGGGCGGAGCCACGAGCAGTACTTC
V: TRBV27; J: TRBJ2-3; D: TRBD2; CDR3: CASSGEIDLTSGSPDTQYF; DNA: TGTGCCAGCAGTGGGGAGATAGACCTGACTAGCGGGAGCCCAGATACGCAGTATTTT
V: TRBV7-9; J: TRBJ1-5; D: TRBD1; CDR3: CASSLGRTGWVDQPQHF; DNA: TGTGCCAGCAGCTTAGGAAGGACAGGATGGGTTGATCAGCCCCAGCATTTT
V: TRBV5-1; J: TRBJ2-5; D: .; CDR3: CASSLQPGLMEETQYF; DNA: TGCGCCAGCAGTTTACAACCGGGACTCATGGAAGAGACCCAGTACTTC
V: TRBV18; J: TRBJ2-5; D: TRBD1; CDR3: CASSQGGGETQYF; DNA: TGTGCCAGCTCACAAGGGGGCGGAGAGACCCAGTACTTC
V: TRBV28; J: TRBJ2-7; D: TRBD2; CDR3: CASNGAGGRYEQYF; DNA: TGTGCCAGCAACGGAGCGGGGGGTAGATACGAGCAGTACTTC
V: TRBV7-7; J: TRBJ1-1; D: .; CDR3: CASSYSVNTEAFF; DNA: TGTGCCAGCAGCTATTCGGTGAACACTGAAGCTTTCTTT
V: TRBV20-1; J: TRBJ2-1; D: .; CDR3: CSALQADEQFF; DNA: TGCAGTGCTCTCCAAGCGGATGAGCAGTTCTTC
V: TRBV25-1; J: TRBJ1-2; D: .; CDR3: CASSELGQLYGYTF; DNA: TGTGCCAGCAGTGAATTGGGGCAGCTCTATGGCTACACCTTC
V: TRBV28; J: TRBJ2-1; D: TRBD2; CDR3: CASSLWRESYEQFF; DNA: TGTGCCAGCAGTTTATGGCGGGAGTCGTATGAGCAGTTCTTC
V: TRBV5-1; J: TRBJ1-2; D: TRBD1; CDR3: CASSIGPGQDLTGTF; DNA: TGCGCCAGCAGCATAGGACCGGGACAGGATTTGACGGGAACCTTC
V: TRBV4-2; J: TRBJ2-1; D: TRBD2; CDR3: CASSQDPSGRPGEQFF; DNA: TGTGCCAGCAGCCAAGATCCCAGCGGGAGGCCAGGGGAGCAGTTCTTC
V: TRBV11-1; J: TRBJ2-7; D: .; CDR3: CASSRPYEQYF; DNA: TGTGCCAGCAGTCGTCCCTACGAGCAGTACTTC
V: TRBV7-9; J: TRBJ2-5; D: .; CDR3: CASSQGSGGRGEETQYF; DNA: TGTGCCAGCAGCCAAGGCTCGGGGGGCCGCGGGGAAGAGACCCAGTACTTC
V: TRBV9; J: TRBJ2-1; D: .; CDR3: CASSAVGEMGLNYNEQFF; DNA: TGTGCCAGCAGCGCGGTAGGAGAAATGGGACTGAACTACAATGAGCAGTTCTTC
V: TRBV6-5; J: TRBJ1-3; D: .; CDR3: CASSYSTIGNTIYF; DNA: TGTGCCAGCAGTTACTCGACAATCGGAAACACCATATATTTT
V: TRBV5-1; J: TRBJ1-4; D: .; CDR3: CASSPPTGTNEKLFF; DNA: TGCGCCAGCAGCCCCCCGACAGGAACTAATGAAAAACTGTTTTTT
V: TRBV4-3; J: TRBJ1-2; D: TRBD1; CDR3: CASSQSLTGGSGYTF; DNA: TGCGCCAGCAGCCAGAGCCTGACAGGGGGTAGCGGCTACACCTTC
V: TRBV18; J: TRBJ2-7; D: .; CDR3: CASSPTTGSYEQYF; DNA: TGTGCCAGCTCACCGACGACAGGTTCCTACGAGCAGTACTTC